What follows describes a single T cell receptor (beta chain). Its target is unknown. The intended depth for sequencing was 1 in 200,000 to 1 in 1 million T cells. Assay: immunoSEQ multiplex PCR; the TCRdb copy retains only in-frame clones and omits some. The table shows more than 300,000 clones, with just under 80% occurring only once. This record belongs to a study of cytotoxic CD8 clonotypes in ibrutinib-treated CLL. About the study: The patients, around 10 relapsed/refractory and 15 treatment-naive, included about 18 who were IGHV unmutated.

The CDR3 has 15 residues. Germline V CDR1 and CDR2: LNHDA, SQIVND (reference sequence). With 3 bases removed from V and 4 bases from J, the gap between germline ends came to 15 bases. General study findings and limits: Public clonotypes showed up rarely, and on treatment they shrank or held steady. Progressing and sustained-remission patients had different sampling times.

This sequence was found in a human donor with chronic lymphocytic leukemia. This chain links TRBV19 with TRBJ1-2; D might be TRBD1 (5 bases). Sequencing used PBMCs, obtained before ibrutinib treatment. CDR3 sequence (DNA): TGTGCCAGTAGTATTTCAAGGGACGTCGGCTATGGCTACACCTTC. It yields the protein CASSISRDVGYGYTF.